These T cell receptor beta chains were read from a single sample in a study of blood T cell repertoires in COVID-19. TCRdb keeps only in-frame clones here, not all; method: immunoSEQ multiplex PCR. The sample has about 86,000 clones, over 80% seen once; the top ten hold 31%. The source material was peripheral blood. The receptors come from a woman older than 75 with active or convalescent COVID-19. Each CDR3 is given with its conserved first and last residue. D genes are given only for firm matches. Clone size is shown for a subset of rows, as once, few, many or a class of expanded clone.

v_gene,abundance,j_gene,d_gene,CDR3aa,CDR3nt
TRBV28,NA,TRBJ1-6,NA,CASSLSGPNSPLHF,TGTGCCAGCAGTTTATCAGGCCCCAATTCACCCCTCCACTTT
TRBV7-2,NA,TRBJ1-3,NA,CASSSSRGNTIYF,TGTGCCAGCAGCTCGAGCCGTGGAAACACCATATATTTT
TRBV6-2/TRBV6-3,few,TRBJ1-5,TRBD1,CASSGTGGLLSNQPQHF,TGTGCCAGCAGCGGGACAGGGGGCCTTCTTAGCAATCAGCCCCAGCATTTT
TRBV5-6,NA,TRBJ2-2,NA,CASSLEGVRELFF,TGTGCCAGCAGCTTGGAGGGGGTGCGGGAGCTGTTTTTT
TRBV5-4,few,TRBJ1-2,NA,CASSLGGSGLAGGSYTF,TGTGCCAGCAGCTTGGGTGGGTCAGGATTGGCTGGGGGGAGCTACACCTTC
TRBV5-1,NA,TRBJ2-3,TRBD1,CASSSPPRDRYTDTQYF,TGCGCCAGCAGCTCACCTCCCCGGGACAGATACACAGATACGCAGTATTTT
TRBV6-6,NA,TRBJ1-2,NA,CASREGPYYGYTF,TGTGCCAGCAGGGAGGGACCGTACTATGGCTACACCTTC
TRBV2,NA,TRBJ2-5,NA,CASQGRQETQYF,TGTGCCAGCCAGGGTAGGCAAGAGACCCAGTACTTC
TRBV28,NA,TRBJ1-4,TRBD1,CASRWRQGDEKLFF,TGTGCCAGCAGGTGGAGACAGGGTGACGAAAAACTGTTTTTT
TRBV19,NA,TRBJ1-5,TRBD1,CASSDRDRAYQPQHF,TGTGCCAGTAGTGACCGGGACAGGGCATATCAGCCCCAGCATTTT
TRBV5-1,NA,TRBJ2-7,TRBD1,CASSPVLTGPYEQYF,TGCGCCAGCAGCCCAGTCCTGACAGGGCCCTACGAGCAGTACTTC
TRBV11-2,few,TRBJ2-1,NA,CASSPVGAYNEQFF,TGTGCCAGCAGCCCGGTAGGGGCCTACAATGAGCAGTTCTTC
TRBV28,NA,TRBJ1-4,NA,CASSALHGYGDEKLFF,TGTGCCAGCAGCGCCCTCCATGGGTACGGAGATGAAAAACTGTTTTTT
TRBV6-2/TRBV6-3,NA,TRBJ2-2,TRBD2,CASSYPSGITGELFF,TGTGCCAGCAGTTACCCTAGCGGGATCACCGGGGAGCTGTTTTTT
TRBV6-2/TRBV6-3,NA,TRBJ1-2,TRBD1,CASSYDRVWYGYTF,TGTGCCAGCAGTTACGACAGGGTTTGGTATGGCTACACCTTC
TRBV27,NA,TRBJ1-1,NA,CASSLSTHSAEAFF,TGTGCCAGCAGTCTCTCCACCCACTCCGCTGAAGCTTTCTTT
TRBV15,NA,TRBJ2-5,NA,CATSRGYGETQYF,TGTGCCACCAGCAGAGGCTACGGAGAGACCCAGTACTTC
TRBV6-4,NA,TRBJ1-2,NA,CASSATLSGYGYTF,TGTGCCAGCAGTGCTACGCTTTCGGGTTATGGCTACACCTTC
TRBV28,once,TRBJ1-6,NA,CASSQRQGYNSPLHF,TGTGCCAGCAGCCAGAGGCAGGGGTATAATTCACCCCTCCACTTT
TRBV19,NA,TRBJ2-5,NA,CASSIRTRAEETQYF,TGTGCCAGTAGTATTCGTACCAGGGCCGAAGAGACCCAGTACTTC
TRBV6-2/TRBV6-3,NA,TRBJ2-7,NA,CASSRDGLSYEQYF,TGTGCCAGCAGCCGGGACGGACTATCCTACGAGCAGTACTTC
TRBV27,once,TRBJ1-2,NA,CASSLQGRQGYTF,TGTGCCAGCAGTTTACAGGGGCGCCAGGGCTACACCTTC
TRBV2,NA,TRBJ2-1,TRBD2,CASSYLAGGKNEQFF,TGTGCCAGCAGTTATCTAGCGGGAGGAAAGAATGAGCAGTTCTTC
TRBV29-1,NA,TRBJ2-3,TRBD2,CSVLIYSGGGTDTQYF,TGCAGCGTCCTTATATATAGCGGGGGAGGGACAGATACGCAGTATTTT
TRBV5-1,NA,TRBJ2-1,NA,CASNKTPGDNEQFF,TGCGCCAGCAACAAGACTCCAGGGGACAATGAGCAGTTCTTC
TRBV9,NA,TRBJ2-6,NA,CASSVTAGANVLTF,TGTGCCAGCAGCGTGACTGCTGGGGCCAACGTCCTGACTTTC
TRBV10-3,NA,TRBJ2-5,NA,CAISAGETQYF,TGTGCCATCAGTGCGGGAGAGACCCAGTACTTC
TRBV9,NA,TRBJ1-3,NA,CASSVVSESSSGNTIYF,TGTGCCAGCAGCGTAGTTTCGGAATCTAGCTCTGGAAACACCATATATTTT
TRBV18,NA,TRBJ2-7,TRBD1,CASSEGAKEQYF,TGTGCCAGCTCAGAGGGGGCGAAGGAGCAGTACTTC
TRBV9,NA,TRBJ2-1,TRBD2,CASSRLANPYNEQFF,TGTGCCAGCAGCAGACTAGCTAACCCCTACAATGAGCAGTTCTTC
TRBV7-6,NA,TRBJ2-1,TRBD2,CASSARFLAGIYNEQFF,TGTGCCAGCAGCGCACGATTTCTAGCGGGGATCTACAATGAGCAGTTCTTC
TRBV4-3,NA,TRBJ2-3,TRBD2,CASSQGTSGGWEDTQYF,TGCGCCAGCAGCCAAGGGACTAGCGGGGGGTGGGAAGATACGCAGTATTTT
TRBV7-9,NA,TRBJ2-5,NA,CASSAGETQYF,TGTGCCAGCAGCGCGGGGGAGACCCAGTACTTC
TRBV9,NA,TRBJ1-2,TRBD1,CASSASRNRTGGLSGYTF,TGTGCCAGCAGCGCATCACGAAATAGGACAGGGGGACTATCTGGCTACACCTTC
TRBV5-4,NA,TRBJ1-4,NA,CASRTEDEKLFF,TGTGCCAGCAGGACAGAAGATGAAAAACTGTTTTTT
TRBV5-5,NA,TRBJ1-3,TRBD1,CASTRTGSRNTIYF,TGTGCCAGCACCCGGACAGGGTCGAGAAACACCATATATTTT
TRBV19,NA,TRBJ2-1,TRBD1,CASSSGTGYWNEQFF,TGTGCCAGTAGTAGTGGGACAGGCTATTGGAATGAGCAGTTCTTC